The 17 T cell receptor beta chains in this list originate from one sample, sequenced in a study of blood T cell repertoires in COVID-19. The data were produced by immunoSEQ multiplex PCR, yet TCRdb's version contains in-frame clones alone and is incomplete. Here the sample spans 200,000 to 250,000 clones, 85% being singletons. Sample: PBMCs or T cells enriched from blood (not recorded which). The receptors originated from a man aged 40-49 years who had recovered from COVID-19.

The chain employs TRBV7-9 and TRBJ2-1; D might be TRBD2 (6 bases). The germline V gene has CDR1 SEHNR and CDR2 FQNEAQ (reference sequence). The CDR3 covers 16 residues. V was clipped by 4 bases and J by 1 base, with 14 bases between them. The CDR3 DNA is TGTGCCAGCAGCTCCCTGCGGGGTCGTTCCTACAATGAGCAGTTCTTC. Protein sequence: CASSSLRGRSYNEQFF. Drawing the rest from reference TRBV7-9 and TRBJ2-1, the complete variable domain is DTGVSQNPRHKITKRGQNVTFRCDPISEHNRLYWYRQTLGQGPEFLTYFQNEAQLEKSRLLSDRFSAERPKGSFSTLEIQRTEQGDSAMYLCASSSLRGRSYNEQFFGPGTRLTVL.

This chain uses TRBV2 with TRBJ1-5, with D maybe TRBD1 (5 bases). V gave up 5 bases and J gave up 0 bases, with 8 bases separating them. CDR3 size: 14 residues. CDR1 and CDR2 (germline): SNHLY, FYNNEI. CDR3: CASSKGNSNQPQHF. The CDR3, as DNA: TGTGCCAGCAGTAAGGGGAATAGCAATCAGCCCCAGCATTTT.

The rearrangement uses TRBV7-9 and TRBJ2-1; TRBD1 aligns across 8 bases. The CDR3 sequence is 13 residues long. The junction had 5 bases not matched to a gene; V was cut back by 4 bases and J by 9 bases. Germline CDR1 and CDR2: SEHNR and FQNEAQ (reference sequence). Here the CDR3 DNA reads TGTGCCAGCAGCTCTGGACAGGGCGGTGAGCAGTTCTTC. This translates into CASSSGQGGEQFF.

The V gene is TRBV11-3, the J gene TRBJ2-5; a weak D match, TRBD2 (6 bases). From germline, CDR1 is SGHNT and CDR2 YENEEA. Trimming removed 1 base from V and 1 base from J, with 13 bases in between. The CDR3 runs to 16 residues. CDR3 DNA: TGTGCCAGCAGCTTAGGGGGTAGCGGAGTCCAAGAGACCCAGTACTTC. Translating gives CASSLGGSGVQETQYF.

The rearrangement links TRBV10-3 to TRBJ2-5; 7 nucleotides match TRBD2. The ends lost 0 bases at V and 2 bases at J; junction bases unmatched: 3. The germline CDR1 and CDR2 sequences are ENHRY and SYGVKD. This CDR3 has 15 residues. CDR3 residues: CAISESLGGQETQYF. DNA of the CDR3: TGTGCCATCAGTGAGTCGCTGGGGGGGCAAGAGACCCAGTACTTC.

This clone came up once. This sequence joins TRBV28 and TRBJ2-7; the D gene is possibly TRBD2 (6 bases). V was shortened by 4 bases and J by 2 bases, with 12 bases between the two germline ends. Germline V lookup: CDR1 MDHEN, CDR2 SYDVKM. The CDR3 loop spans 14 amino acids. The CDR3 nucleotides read TGTGCCAGCAGTTCCGGGACTTTCACCTACGAGCAGTACTTC. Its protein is CASSSGTFTYEQYF.

The CDR3 sequence: CASSEALDITSRGYTF. In DNA, the CDR3 is TGTGCCAGCAGTGAAGCGCTCGACATTACCTCGCGCGGCTACACCTTC. The gene calls are TRBV6-1 and TRBJ1-2; D unresolved. CDR1 is MNHNS, CDR2 SASEGT, per germline. The length of the CDR3 is 16 residues. V lost 0 bases and J lost 8, with 19 bases in between.

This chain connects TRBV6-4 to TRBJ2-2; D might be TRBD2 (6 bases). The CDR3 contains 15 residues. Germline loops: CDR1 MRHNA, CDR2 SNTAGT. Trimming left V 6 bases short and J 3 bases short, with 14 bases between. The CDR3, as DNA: TGTGCCAGCAGCCCCGAGCCGGGAGACACCGGGGAGCTGTTTTTT. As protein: CASSPEPGDTGELFF.

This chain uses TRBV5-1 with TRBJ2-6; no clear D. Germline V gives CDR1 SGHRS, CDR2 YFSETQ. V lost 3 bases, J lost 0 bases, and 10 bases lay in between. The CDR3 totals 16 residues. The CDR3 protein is CASSSSPSSGANVLTF. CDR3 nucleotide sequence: TGCGCCAGCAGCTCTTCTCCGAGCTCTGGGGCCAACGTCCTGACTTTC.

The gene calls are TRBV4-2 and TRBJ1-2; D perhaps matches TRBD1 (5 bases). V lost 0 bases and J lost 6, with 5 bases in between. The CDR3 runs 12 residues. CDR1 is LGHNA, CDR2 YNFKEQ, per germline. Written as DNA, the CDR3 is TGTGCCAGCAGCCAAGAAGGGGATGGCTACACCTTC. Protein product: CASSQEGDGYTF.

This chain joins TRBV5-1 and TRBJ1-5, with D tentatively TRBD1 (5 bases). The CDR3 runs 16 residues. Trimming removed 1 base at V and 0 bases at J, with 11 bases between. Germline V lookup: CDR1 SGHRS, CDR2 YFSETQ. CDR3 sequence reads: CASSLQGLNSNQPQHF. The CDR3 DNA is TGCGCCAGCAGCTTGCAGGGACTGAATAGCAATCAGCCCCAGCATTTT.

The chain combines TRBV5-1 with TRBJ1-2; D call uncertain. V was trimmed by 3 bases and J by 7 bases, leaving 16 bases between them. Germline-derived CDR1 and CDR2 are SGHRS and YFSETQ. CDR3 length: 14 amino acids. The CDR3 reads CASSSSAGSGGYTF. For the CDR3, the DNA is TGCGCCAGCAGCTCCTCCGCGGGTTCTGGTGGCTACACCTTC.

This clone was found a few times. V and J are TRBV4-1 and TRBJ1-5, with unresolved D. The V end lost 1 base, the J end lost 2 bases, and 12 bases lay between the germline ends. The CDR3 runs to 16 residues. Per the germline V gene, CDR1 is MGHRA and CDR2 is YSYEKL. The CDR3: CASSQVPGSGNQPQHF. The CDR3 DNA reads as TGCGCCAGCAGCCAAGTGCCGGGTTCCGGCAATCAGCCCCAGCATTTT.

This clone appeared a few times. CDR3 DNA sequence: TGTGCCAGCAGTAGTAGCGGGAGCATCCGACATGGCGGGGAGCTGTTTTTT. Translating it yields CASSSSGSIRHGGELFF. The chain uses TRBV2 and TRBJ2-2, with 9 positions matching TRBD2. CDR1 SNHLY and CDR2 FYNNEI come from the germline V gene. Trimming took 5 bases from V and 7 from J; bases not matched to a gene: 14. The CDR3 length is 17 residues.

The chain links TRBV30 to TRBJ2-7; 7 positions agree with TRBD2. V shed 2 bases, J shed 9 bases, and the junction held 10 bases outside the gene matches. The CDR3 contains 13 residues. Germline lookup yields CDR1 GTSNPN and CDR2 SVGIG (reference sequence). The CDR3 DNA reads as TGTGCCTGGAGTCCGGACCGGGGAGGGAGGCAGTACTTC. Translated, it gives CAWSPDRGGRQYF.

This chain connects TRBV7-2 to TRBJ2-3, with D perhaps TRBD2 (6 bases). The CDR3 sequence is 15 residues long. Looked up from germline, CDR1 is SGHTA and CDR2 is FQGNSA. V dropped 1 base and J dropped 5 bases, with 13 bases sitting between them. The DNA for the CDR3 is TGTGCCAGCAGCTTAGGATCGGGAGCCCTAGATACGCAGTATTTT. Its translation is CASSLGSGALDTQYF.

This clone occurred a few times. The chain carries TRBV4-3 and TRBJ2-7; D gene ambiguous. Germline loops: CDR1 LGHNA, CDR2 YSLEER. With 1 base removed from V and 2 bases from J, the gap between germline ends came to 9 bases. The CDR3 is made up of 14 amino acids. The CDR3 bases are TGCGCCAGCAGCCAAGCGGTGGGCACCTACGAGCAGTACTTC. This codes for CASSQAVGTYEQYF.